This entry lists 30 T cell receptor beta chains sequenced from one sample in a study of tissue T cells after allogeneic stem cell transplantation (dated 2022 in TCRdb). Library preparation used the immunoSEQ multiplex PCR assay. TCRdb obtained this table from immuneACCESS and retained in-frame rearrangements with V and J assigned. These tables miss some clones; where compared with another copy, unresolved V genes account for less than half of the shortfall, and the remainder is unexplained. The sample profile shows thousands of clones; roughly 50% of them were found once. Jointly, the top ten make up roughly a tenth of the sample. The meaning of the sample's time point label: mouse harvest day 7 after allogeneic transplant. Mouse grafts consisting of 10^7 T-cell-depleted bone marrow cells combined with 10^6 splenic CD5+ T cells were administered by tail vein injection. Sequencing was carried out using lymph node tissue. The receptors here all came from a female BALB/c mouse given C57BL/6 T cells with graft-versus-host disease after an allogeneic hematopoietic cell transplant.

Remarks on this clone: Genes and germline are mouse. The CDR3 is cut off 1 residue early in the read; its end comes from the germline J gene. The rearrangement joins TRBV3 to TRBJ1-1; D unclear. Per the germline V gene, CDR1 is SNHLY and CDR2 is FYNGKV (reference sequence). Trimming removed 3 bases from V and 1 base from J, with 6 bases in between. The CDR3 spans 13 residues. The CDR3 protein is CASSLTKNTEVFF. CDR3 bases read: TGTGCCAGCAGCTTGACGAAAAACACAGAAGTCTTC.

A remark on this clone: Here the gene names and germline are mouse. The read ends 1 residue before the CDR3 terminus; that terminus is restored from the germline J gene. This sequence joins TRBV2 and TRBJ2-5, with 8 bases identical to TRBD2. This CDR3 is built from 14 residues. V shed 1 base and J 8 bases; nucleotides not matched to a gene: 5. Germline V gene sequence: CDR1 LGHNA, CDR2 YSYQKL. CDR3 protein: CASSQVWGDGTQYF. The DNA read from the CDR3 is TGTGCCAGCAGCCAAGTCTGGGGGGATGGCACCCAGTAC.

As for this clone: Gene names refer to mouse genes. The read terminates 1 residue before the CDR3 end, so the remaining end is supplied by the germline J gene. The genes are TRBV24 and TRBJ2-2, with D possibly TRBD1 on 5 matching bases. CDR1 is KGHTA and CDR2 is FRNEEI in the germline V gene. The CDR3 is made up of 15 amino acids. Trimming took 2 bases from V and 4 from J, leaving 11 bases between them. Partial CDR3 DNA: TGTGCCAGCAGTCTGACGCAGGGAGGCACCGGGCAGCTCTAC. Amino acids: CASSLTQGGTGQLY. The CDR3 reads in full as CASSLTQGGTGQLYF.

Comments on this clone: Gene and germline names: mouse. Coverage ceases 1 residue before the CDR3 finishes, and the germline J gene fills in the end. The chain couples TRBV13-2 to TRBJ1-3, with TRBD1 identical over 10 bases. With V trimmed by 3 bases and J by 0 bases, 3 bases remained unmatched. Per the germline V gene, CDR1 is NNHNN and CDR2 is SYGAGS (reference sequence). The CDR3 totals 16 residues. Incomplete CDR3 DNA: TGTGCCAGCGGTGCGACAGGGGGCGGTTCTGGAAATACGCTCTAT. It specifies CASGATGGGSGNTLY. The whole CDR3 protein is CASGATGGGSGNTLYF.

This clone turned up a few times. All gene names here are mouse names. The sequenced fragment ends 1 residue before the CDR3 boundary, so the rest is inferred from the germline J gene. This rearrangement joins TRBV4 to TRBJ1-2, with TRBD1 identical over 9 bases. This CDR3 comprises 14 residues. V shed 4 bases, J shed 1 base, and the junction held 1 base outside the gene matches. Germline V lookup: CDR1 LGHDT, CDR2 YNNKQL (reference sequence). The chain's CDR3 is CASSWDRENSDYTF. Incomplete CDR3 DNA: TGTGCCAGCAGCTGGGACAGGGAAAACTCCGACTACACC.

This clone has more than one count but fewer than ten. Gene names follow the mouse nomenclature. The read halts 1 residue ahead of the CDR3 end, with the missing end drawn from the germline J gene. This chain joins TRBV14 and TRBJ1-1, with a possible D match to TRBD1 (5 bases). Germline V gene sequence: CDR1 SGHDT, CDR2 FRDEAV. Trimming took off 1 base at V and 4 bases at J, with 5 bases between the two ends. The CDR3 has 12 amino acids. The sequenced part of the CDR3 DNA is TGTGCCAGCAGTTTCGGGGGCACAGAAGTCTTC. Translation: CASSFGGTEVF. The full CDR3 protein is CASSFGGTEVFF.

A few counts support this clone. Gene names follow the mouse nomenclature. The read falls 1 residue short of the CDR3 end, and the missing part is taken from the germline J gene. The V and J genes are TRBV4 and TRBJ1-4, with 9 nucleotides matching TRBD1. The CDR3 contains 13 residues. J was trimmed by 4 bases and V by 6 bases; bases with no gene match: 0. The germline V gene has CDR1 LGHDT and CDR2 YNNKQL (reference sequence). CDR3 amino acids: CASRDRGNERLFF. The covered CDR3 bases are TGTGCCAGCAGGGACAGGGGCAACGAAAGATTATTT.

About this clone itself: Genes and germline come from the mouse. The read halts 1 residue ahead of the CDR3 end, with the missing end drawn from the germline J gene. The rearrangement uses TRBV12-1 and TRBJ2-4; D remains ambiguous. V gave up 0 bases and J gave up 1 base, with 7 bases separating them. The germline gives CDR1 SGHSN, CDR2 HYEKVE. The CDR3 runs to 14 residues. The covered CDR3 bases are TGTGCCAGCTCTCTCCGCCAGGGTCAAAACACCTTGTAC. Translated: CASSLRQGQNTLY. The whole CDR3 protein is CASSLRQGQNTLYF.

Note on this clone: Here the gene names and germline are mouse. The read is 1 residue too short to cover the CDR3 end, so that end is filled in from the germline J gene. This rearrangement joins TRBV12-1 to TRBJ1-6, with no clear D. TRBJ1-6 is recorded as an ORF, its role being uncertain. Trimming pared 3 bases from V and 10 bases from J, leaving 15 bases between. The germline V gene encodes CDR1 SGHSN and CDR2 HYEKVE. The CDR3 extends over 14 amino acids. CDR3 DNA (partial): TGTGCCAGCTCTTCGGAGGCAATGGGATCGCCCCTCTAC. Protein: CASSSEAMGSPLY. The whole CDR3 protein reads CASSSEAMGSPLYF.

This clone was detected only a few times. Gene labels here are mouse ones. The sequenced fragment ends 1 residue before the CDR3 boundary, so the rest is inferred from the germline J gene. The gene calls are TRBV23 and TRBJ2-1; TRBD2 was called by the table and not checked on the DNA. Per germline, CDR1 KGHTA and CDR2 FQNQQP. The length of the CDR3 is 15 residues. CDR3 DNA (partial): TGCTCCAGCAGTCAATCAACTGGGGGCTATGCTGAGCAGTTC. Its translation is CSSSQSTGGYAEQF. Given in full, the CDR3 is CSSSQSTGGYAEQFF.

As to this clone: Each gene name is a mouse one. The DNA ends 1 residue before the CDR3 does, and the rest of the CDR3 is filled in from the germline J gene. V usage is TRBV5 and J usage is TRBJ1-1; D is unclear. Trimming cost V 4 bases and J 0 bases, with 9 bases left between them. This CDR3 has 14 residues. The germline gives CDR1 LGHNA, CDR2 YNLKQL (reference sequence). CDR3 bases read: TGTGCCAGCAGCCCTGGGCATGCAAACACAGAAGTCTTC. Its protein product is CASSPGHANTEVF. The whole CDR3 protein reads CASSPGHANTEVFF.

This clone counts as medium-sized. Each gene name is a mouse one. The CDR3 bases that were read are TGTGCCAGCAGTCAAGGGACTGGGGGGTCCTCCTATGAACAGTAC. This gives the protein CASSQGTGGSSYEQY. The entire CDR3 reads CASSQGTGGSSYEQYF. The rearrangement links TRBV24 to TRBJ2-7, with TRBD2 identical over 12 bases. The read halts 1 residue ahead of the CDR3 end, with the missing end drawn from the germline J gene. The germline V gene has CDR1 KGHTA and CDR2 FRNEEI. The CDR3 runs to 16 residues. The J segment lost 0 bases and the V segment lost 4 bases, leaving 4 bases of the junction unmatched.

This clone was counted once. All gene names here are mouse names. The read comes to an end 1 residue before the CDR3 does, leaving the germline J gene to fill in the end. V and J are TRBV23 and TRBJ1-2; the table calls TRBD1, which could not be checked here. Germline CDR1 reads KGHTA; CDR2 reads FQNQQP. The CDR3 sequence is 15 residues long. CDR3 residues: CSSSVGQGVGSDYTF. The CDR3 DNA, read in part, is TGCTCCAGCAGTGTCGGACAGGGGGTGGGCTCCGACTACACC.

About this clone: The gene names given are mouse names. Read coverage stops 1 residue before the CDR3 terminus; the germline J gene supplies the remainder. This chain connects TRBV15 to TRBJ1-3, with 10 positions matching TRBD1. V lost 7 bases to trimming and J lost 4 bases; unmatched junction nucleotides: 7. CDR3 length: 15 residues. CDR1 is SGHND, CDR2 FRSKSL, per germline. The CDR3: CASTTGQGRGNTLYF. The sequenced part of the CDR3 DNA is TGTGCCAGCACCACGGGACAGGGGAGAGGAAATACGCTCTAT.

This clone was counted a few times. Gene names are mouse gene names. The read is 1 residue too short to cover the CDR3 end, so that end is filled in from the germline J gene. The same CDR3 arises from other DNA sequences in this sample as well. The rearrangement links TRBV26 to TRBJ1-1; maybe TRBD1 (6 bases). This CDR3 comprises 11 residues. CDR1 KGHPV and CDR2 FQNQEV come from the germline V gene (reference sequence). V dropped 6 bases and J dropped 5 bases, with 7 bases sitting between them. The sequenced CDR3 bases are TGTGCCAGCAGGGGACAAACAGAAGTCTTC. It is translated as CASRGQTEVF. From start to end, the CDR3 is CASRGQTEVFF.

On this clone: The gene names given are mouse names. The read finishes 1 residue shy of the CDR3 end, and the germline J gene is used to complete it. This chain connects TRBV31 to TRBJ2-7; TRBD2 matches at 10 bases. V was clipped by 0 bases and J by 2 bases; unmatched bases: 1. The CDR3 has 14 residues. Germline V gives CDR1 GKSSPN, CDR2 SITVG. CDR3 protein: CAWSLGTGAYEQYF. The part of the CDR3 DNA that was read is TGTGCCTGGAGTCTAGGGACTGGGGCCTATGAACAGTAC. Full variable domain (rest looked up from reference TRBV31 and TRBJ2-7): AQTIHQWPVAEIKAVGSPLSLGCTIKGKSSPNLYWYWQATGGTLQQLFYSITVGQVESVVQLNLSASRPKDDQFILSTEKLLLSHSGFYLCAWSLGTGAYEQYFGPGTRLTVL.

The count of this clone is one. Germline and genes: mouse. The read ends 1 residue shy of where the CDR3 ends; the end is completed using the germline J gene. The gene calls are TRBV4 and TRBJ1-1; the match to TRBD1 covers 9 bases. V dropped 5 bases and J dropped 0; count of bases not matched to a gene: 1. The germline gives CDR1 LGHDT, CDR2 YNNKQL (reference sequence). CDR3 length: 14 residues. CDR3 sequence reads: CASSTGGANTEVFF. The part of the CDR3 DNA that was read is TGTGCCAGCAGCACAGGGGGCGCAAACACAGAAGTCTTC.

Details on this clone: Genes here carry mouse names. Coverage ceases 1 residue before the CDR3 finishes, and the germline J gene fills in the end. This chain connects TRBV1 to TRBJ1-5, with D uncertain. V lost 1 base and J lost 6, with 4 bases in between. Looked up from germline, CDR1 is NSQYPW and CDR2 is LRSPGD (reference sequence). The CDR3 sequence is 12 residues long. The CDR3 region is CTCSAASQAPLF. The DNA read from the CDR3 is TGCACCTGCAGTGCAGCGTCCCAGGCTCCGCTT.

With regard to this clone: Gene names are the mouse ones. The read gets to within 1 residue of the CDR3 end, and the germline J gene fills in the rest. The rearrangement joins TRBV16 to TRBJ2-7; TRBD2 agrees at 9 bases. The V gene's germline CDR1 is SGHSA and CDR2 FRNQAP. The CDR3 loop spans 14 amino acids. Trimming took 4 bases from V and 5 from J; bases not matched to a gene: 6. CDR3 DNA, as far as it was read: TGTGCAAGCAGCTCCCGCTGGGGGGGAGATGAACAGTAC. It codes for CASSSRWGGDEQY. The CDR3 as a whole reads CASSSRWGGDEQYF.

About this clone itself: The genes are named according to mouse. Read sequence stops 1 residue before the CDR3 end, and the germline J gene provides the missing end. This chain uses TRBV26 with TRBJ1-1; D uncertain. Germline V CDR1 and CDR2: KGHPV, FQNQEV (reference sequence). The length of the CDR3 is 14 residues. Between the trimmed V and J ends, which lost 4 bases and 0 bases, there was a span of 9 bases. The CDR3 spells CASSPHNANTEVFF. CDR3 DNA (partial): TGTGCCAGCAGTCCCCACAATGCAAACACAGAAGTCTTC.

This clone occurred a few times. Mouse names are used for the genes. The read is 1 residue too short to cover the CDR3 end, so that end is filled in from the germline J gene. The chain is built from TRBV12-2 and TRBJ1-2; the D is unclear. The germline V gene has CDR1 SGHLS and CDR2 HYDKME. This CDR3 contains 12 residues. V was cut by 0 bases and J by 2 bases, with 3 bases left in between. The sequenced CDR3 bases are TGTGCCAGCTCTCTCGAGAACTCCGACTACACC. Amino acid sequence: CASSLENSDYT. The CDR3 in full is CASSLENSDYTF.

This clone was counted between two and nine times. Genes here carry mouse names. The sequenced CDR3 bases are TGTGCCAGCAGTGGCCGGGACTGGGGGTCTAGTGCAGAAACGCTGTAT. Protein sequence: CASSGRDWGSSAETLY. The entire CDR3 protein is CASSGRDWGSSAETLYF. The chain links TRBV13-1 to TRBJ2-3, with TRBD2 matching over 11 bases. From the germline J gene comes the end of the CDR3, since the read stops 1 residue before it. V lost 3 bases, J lost 0 bases, and 6 bases stayed unmatched. Germline V gene sequence: CDR1 NSHNY, CDR2 SYGAGN. The CDR3 totals 17 residues.

Notes on this clone: Gene names follow the mouse nomenclature. The read stops 1 residue short of the end of the CDR3; the missing end is completed from the germline J gene. The chain joins TRBV29 to TRBJ1-1; D gene ambiguous. This CDR3 is 14 amino acids long. Between the trimmed V and J ends, which lost 0 bases and 1 base, there was a span of 6 bases. Germline CDR1 reads MSHET; CDR2 reads SYDVDS. The sequenced CDR3 bases are TGTGCTAGCAGTTTATCGCCAGGGAACACAGAAGTCTTC. Its translation: CASSLSPGNTEVF. The CDR3 as a whole reads CASSLSPGNTEVFF.

A word on this clone: Any gene name here is a mouse gene name. The missing CDR3 end, 1 residue past where the read stops, is filled in from the germline J gene. This sequence joins TRBV13-1 and TRBJ1-4; D gene uncertain. The V gene lost 3 bases and the J gene lost 4 bases, with 4 bases spanning the gap. CDR1 NSHNY and CDR2 SYGAGN come from the germline V gene. The CDR3 is 12 residues long. The part of the CDR3 DNA that was read is TGTGCCAGCAGTGCCCTCAACGAAAGATTATTT. Residues: CASSALNERLF. The entire CDR3 sequence reads CASSALNERLFF.

By share, this clone counts as large. Genes here carry mouse names. The read ends 1 residue shy of where the CDR3 ends; the end is completed using the germline J gene. This chain joins TRBV14 and TRBJ2-7; D is unclear. Germline V gives CDR1 SGHDT, CDR2 FRDEAV. Trimming shortened V by 2 bases and J by 7 bases, and 7 bases separated the two germline ends. The CDR3 extends over 11 amino acids. CDR3 sequence reads: CASSLGWEQYF. The covered CDR3 bases are TGTGCCAGCAGTTTGGGCTGGGAACAGTAC. The full variable domain, with the rest looked up from reference TRBV14 and TRBJ2-7, is EAGVTQSPRYAVLQEGQAVSFWCDPISGHDTLYWYQQPRDQGPQLLVYFRDEAVIDNSQLPSDRFSAVRPKGTNSTLKIQSAKQGDTATYLCASSLGWEQYFGPGTRLTVL.

This clone is categorized as medium-sized. Germline and genes here are mouse. The read comes to an end 1 residue before the CDR3 does, leaving the germline J gene to fill in the end. V gene TRBV12-2 combines with J gene TRBJ2-7, with 13 bases that match TRBD2. CDR3 size: 15 residues. The V and J ends lost 2 bases and 0 bases, in that order; junction bases with no gene match: 0. The germline CDR1 and CDR2 sequences are SGHLS and HYDKME. The CDR3 loop reads CASSRDWGGSYEQYF. The sequenced CDR3 bases are TGTGCCAGCTCTCGGGACTGGGGGGGCTCCTATGAACAGTAC.

A remark on this clone: The listed genes are named as in mouse. The CDR3 is cut off 1 residue early in the read; its end comes from the germline J gene. The chain has TRBV26 and TRBJ1-2, with 9 nucleotides matching TRBD1. The CDR3 is 14 amino acids. The junction had 2 bases not matched to a gene; V was cut back by 3 bases and J by 3 bases. Germline lookup yields CDR1 KGHPV and CDR2 FQNQEV (reference sequence). CDR3 DNA (partial): TGTGCCAGCAGTCTACAGGGGGCAGACTCCGACTACACC. Translating gives CASSLQGADSDYT. In full, the CDR3 is CASSLQGADSDYTF. The whole variable domain, filled in from reference TRBV26 and TRBJ1-2, reads NSKVIQTPRYLVKGQGQKAKMRCIPEKGHPVVFWYQQNKNNEFKFLINFQNQEVLQQIDMTEKRFSAECPSNSPCSLEIQSSEAGDSALYLCASSLQGADSDYTFGSGTRLLVI.

Note on this clone: The genes and germline here are from mouse. The read finishes 1 residue shy of the CDR3 end, and the germline J gene is used to complete it. The chain recombines TRBV16 with TRBJ2-3, with 8 positions matching TRBD2. After removal of 5 bases from V and 3 bases from J, the junction contained 1 base not matched to a gene. The CDR3 contains 13 residues. Germline CDR1 is SGHSA and CDR2 is FRNQAP. The CDR3 bases that were read are TGTGCAAGCAGCCCTGGGGGGGCAGAAACGCTGTAT. Its translation is CASSPGGAETLY. The CDR3 as a whole reads CASSPGGAETLYF.

Of note for this clone: These gene names are mouse names. The DNA ends 1 residue before the CDR3 does, and the rest of the CDR3 is filled in from the germline J gene. The rearrangement joins TRBV26 to TRBJ1-2, with 8 bases that match TRBD1. The CDR3 is 14 amino acids. The V gene's germline CDR1 is KGHPV and CDR2 FQNQEV (reference sequence). The V gene end was trimmed by 4 bases and the J gene end by 0 bases; junction bases not matched to a gene: 1. The sequenced CDR3 bases are TGTGCCAGCAGTCGACAGGGGACAAACTCCGACTACACC. Its protein product is CASSRQGTNSDYT. The CDR3, in full, reads CASSRQGTNSDYTF.

This clone was picked up a small number of times. Gene names denote mouse genes. The observed sequence ends 1 residue before the CDR3 terminus, with the missing tail filled in from the germline J gene. The J gene is TRBJ1-4, the V gene TRBV13-2; 8 bases match TRBD1. The CDR3 contains 14 residues. The junction had 6 bases not matched to a gene; V was cut back by 5 bases and J by 6 bases. Looked up from germline, CDR1 is NNHNN and CDR2 is SYGAGS (reference sequence). The CDR3 DNA, read in part, is TGTGCCAGCGGGCAGGGGGCGCGAGACGAAAGATTATTT. Translation: CASGQGARDERLF. The full CDR3 protein reads CASGQGARDERLFF.